At least ten counts were recorded for the clone carrying this TCR beta chain. This CDR3 spans 14 amino acids. CDR1 is DFQATT, CDR2 SNEGSKA, per germline (reference sequence). V shed 1 base and J shed 6 bases, with 13 bases lying between them. Using a J-beta primer mix together with a sample-barcoded 5' primer, a second PCR was run for about 7 to 12 cycles. Using its own MiXCR run on the 5' RACE reads, TCRdb lists one record per CDR3 protein. The sample carries about 930,000 distinct CDR3 sequences, approximately 32% recorded once. The record originates from a study of blood T cells in healthy people across ages. In the study overall: Using template switching, researchers captured about one barcoded beta molecule for each two T cells.

In addition, the sample was reused for a study of T cells of mothers and their children. That report notes: Addition of sample barcodes and 2-4 random nucleotides occurred through the M1S primer of the second PCR.

Sequences were obtained from blood. This receptor was taken from a woman aged 40 to 50 in good health. V and J are TRBV20-1 and TRBJ2-1; D not certain. Written as DNA, the CDR3 is TGCAGTGCTAGAGTCGGCAGTTTGTCCAATGAGCAGTTCTTC. As protein: CSARVGSLSNEQFF.